These T cell receptor beta chains were read from a single sample in a study of blood T cell repertoires in COVID-19. The method was immunoSEQ multiplex PCR; TCRdb's version includes in-frame clones alone and lacks a portion of them. Of tens of thousands of clones in the sample, more than 70% were seen once. Sequenced sample: peripheral blood. All receptors come from a woman of 80 years or more in a cohort sampled during active or convalescent COVID-19. Each CDR3 is given with its conserved first and last residue. Fields, in order: J gene, V gene, CDR3 protein.

TRBJ1-5 TRBV3-1/TRBV3-2 CASSQVQGNQPQHF
TRBJ2-5 TRBV11-2 CASSSGGGGLETQYF
TRBJ1-3 TRBV18 CASSPAPSVGNTIYF
TRBJ2-6 TRBV19 CANLTSGSSGANVLTF
TRBJ1-6 TRBV9 CASSVGGSYNSPLHF
TRBJ1-1 TRBV5-1 CASSVEAMNTEAFF
TRBJ1-2 TRBV3-1/TRBV3-2 CASSHLGRQGPINYGYTF
TRBJ2-2 TRBV9 CASSPFSSGRGELFF
TRBJ2-5 TRBV6-5 CASSYGGQGETQYF
TRBJ2-6 TRBV3-1/TRBV3-2 CASSQDQRVLGANVLTF
TRBJ1-2 TRBV5-5 CASSLDREYGYTF
TRBJ1-1 TRBV11-1 CASSLTGENTEAFF
TRBJ2-5 TRBV7-9 CASSFQGGIGETQYF
TRBJ1-2 TRBV5-1 CASSLETTRNGYTF
TRBJ2-2 TRBV11-3 CASSSPGQVNTGELFF
TRBJ1-1 TRBV30 CAWRGLGAFF
TRBJ1-6 TRBV7-3 CASSHGGIDSPLHF
TRBJ1-2 TRBV20-1 CSARVLYGYTF
TRBJ2-7 TRBV10-1 CASSEARRDEQYF
TRBJ2-3 TRBV4-1 CASSPRLAGDTQYF
TRBJ1-4 TRBV10-2 CASSESLFRTNEKLFF
TRBJ1-5 TRBV30 CAWSIGTQPQHF
TRBJ1-1 TRBV6-5 CASSPMAGRAFF
TRBJ2-1 TRBV7-2 CASSLVGLAGGYNEQFF
TRBJ1-1 TRBV7-2 CASSFRFGGVAFF
TRBJ2-3 TRBV28 CASSSQWGRGTDTQYF
TRBJ1-5 TRBV28 CASRSTGTGNLGNQPQHF
TRBJ2-1 TRBV28 CASSSLPGLAGYNEQFF
TRBJ1-4 TRBV28 CASRGMRAATNEKLFF
TRBJ1-5 TRBV6-5 CASSPGHLNQPQHF
TRBJ1-4 TRBV7-9 CASSSGLLGNEKLFF
TRBJ1-4 TRBV7-4 CASSPAYPGQGLTNEKLFF
TRBJ1-6 TRBV7-9 CASSLDSFSPLHF
TRBJ1-2 TRBV30 CARRQDGYTF
TRBJ1-5 TRBV19 CASSMPTIDMPQHF
TRBJ2-5 TRBV5-1 CASSRTSGGGRETQYF
TRBJ2-7 TRBV5-1 CASSLGDLRGPNYEQYF
TRBJ2-2 TRBV2 CASSGENTGELFF
TRBJ1-4 TRBV6-1 CASSEGTGVPNEKLFF
TRBJ1-2 TRBV12-3/TRBV12-4 CASSFIGDGYTF
TRBJ1-6 TRBV11-3 CASRAGTGARNSPLHF
TRBJ2-6 TRBV3-1/TRBV3-2 CASSQGQGAGANVLTF
TRBJ2-3 TRBV7-3 CASSLTGLVTDTQYF
TRBJ1-5 TRBV18 CASSPGLDSNQPQHF
TRBJ2-5 TRBV11-2 CASSRLAGGQETQYF
TRBJ2-4 TRBV2 CASSPDFLGNIQYF
TRBJ2-1 TRBV2 CASSVPPGGRGNEQFF
TRBJ1-5 TRBV3-1/TRBV3-2 CASSQGQAYSNQPQHF
TRBJ2-7 TRBV3-1/TRBV3-2 CASSQGTSGRAEQYF
TRBJ2-1 TRBV5-1 CASSRDSNYNEQFF
TRBJ2-1 TRBV20-1 CSARGQGDQFF